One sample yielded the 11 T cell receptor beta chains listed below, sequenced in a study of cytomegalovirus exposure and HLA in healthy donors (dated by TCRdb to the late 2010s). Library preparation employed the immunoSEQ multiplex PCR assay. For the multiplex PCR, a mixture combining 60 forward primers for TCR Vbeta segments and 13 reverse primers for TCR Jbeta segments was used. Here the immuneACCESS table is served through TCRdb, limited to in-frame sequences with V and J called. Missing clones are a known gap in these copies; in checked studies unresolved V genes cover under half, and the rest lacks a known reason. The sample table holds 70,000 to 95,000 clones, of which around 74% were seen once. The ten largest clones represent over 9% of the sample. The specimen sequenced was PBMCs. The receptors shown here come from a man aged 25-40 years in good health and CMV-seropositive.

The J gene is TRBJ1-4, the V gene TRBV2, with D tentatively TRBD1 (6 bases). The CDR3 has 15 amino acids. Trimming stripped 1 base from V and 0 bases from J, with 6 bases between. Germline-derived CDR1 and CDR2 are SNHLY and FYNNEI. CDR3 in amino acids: CASSEGTATNEKLFF. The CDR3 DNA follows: TGTGCCAGCAGTGAAGGGACAGCAACTAATGAAAAACTGTTTTTT.

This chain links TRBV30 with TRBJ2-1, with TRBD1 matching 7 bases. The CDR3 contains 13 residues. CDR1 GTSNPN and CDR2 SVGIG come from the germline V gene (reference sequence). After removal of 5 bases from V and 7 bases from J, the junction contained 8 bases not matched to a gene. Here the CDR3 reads CAWAGTEVNEQFF. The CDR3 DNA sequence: TGTGCCTGGGCCGGGACAGAGGTTAATGAGCAGTTCTTC.

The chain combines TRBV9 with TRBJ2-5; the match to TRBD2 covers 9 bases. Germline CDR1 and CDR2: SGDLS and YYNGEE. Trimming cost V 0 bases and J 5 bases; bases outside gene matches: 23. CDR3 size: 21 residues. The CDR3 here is CASSVGLAGFWGGRSSETQYF. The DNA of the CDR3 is TGTGCCAGCAGCGTAGGTCTAGCGGGGTTTTGGGGGGGACGATCCTCCGAGACCCAGTACTTC.

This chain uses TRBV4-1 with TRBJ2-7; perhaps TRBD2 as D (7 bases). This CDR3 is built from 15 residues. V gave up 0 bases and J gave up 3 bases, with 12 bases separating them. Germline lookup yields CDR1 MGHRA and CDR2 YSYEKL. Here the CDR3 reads CASSQDSGDYYEQYF. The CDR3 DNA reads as TGCGCCAGCAGCCAAGATTCAGGGGACTACTACGAGCAGTACTTC.

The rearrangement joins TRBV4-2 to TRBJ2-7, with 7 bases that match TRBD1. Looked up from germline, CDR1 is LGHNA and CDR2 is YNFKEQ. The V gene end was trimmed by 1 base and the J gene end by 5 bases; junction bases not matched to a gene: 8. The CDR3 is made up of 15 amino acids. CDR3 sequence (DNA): TGTGCCAGCAGCCAAGTAGGGGGCGCTGGGAACGAGCAGTACTTC. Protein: CASSQVGGAGNEQYF.

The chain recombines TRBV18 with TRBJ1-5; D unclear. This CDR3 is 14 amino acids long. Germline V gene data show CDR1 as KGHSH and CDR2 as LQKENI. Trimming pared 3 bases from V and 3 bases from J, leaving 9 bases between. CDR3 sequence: CASSPAGNNQPQHF. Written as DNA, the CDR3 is TGTGCCAGCTCACCCGCCGGGAACAATCAGCCCCAGCATTTT. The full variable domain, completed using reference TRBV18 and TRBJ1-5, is NAGVMQNPRHLVRRRGQEARLRCSPMKGHSHVYWYRQLPEEGLKFMVYLQKENIIDESGMPKERFSAEFPKEGPSILRIQQVVRGDSAAYFCASSPAGNNQPQHFGDGTRLSIL.

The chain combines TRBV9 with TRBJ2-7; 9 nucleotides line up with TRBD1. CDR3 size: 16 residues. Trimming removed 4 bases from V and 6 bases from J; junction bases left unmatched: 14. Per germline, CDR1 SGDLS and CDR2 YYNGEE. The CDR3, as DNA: TGTGCCAGCAGCCCCGGCCCCCGGGACAGGGCGATCGAGCAGTACTTC. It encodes CASSPGPRDRAIEQYF.

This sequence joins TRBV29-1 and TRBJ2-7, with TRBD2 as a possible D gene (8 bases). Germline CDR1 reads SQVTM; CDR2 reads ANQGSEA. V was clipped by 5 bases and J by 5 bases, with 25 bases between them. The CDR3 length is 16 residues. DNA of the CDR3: TGCAGCGTTCGACAGGGAGGGCGGGGGGTTGACAACGAGCAGTACTTC. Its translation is CSVRQGGRGVDNEQYF.

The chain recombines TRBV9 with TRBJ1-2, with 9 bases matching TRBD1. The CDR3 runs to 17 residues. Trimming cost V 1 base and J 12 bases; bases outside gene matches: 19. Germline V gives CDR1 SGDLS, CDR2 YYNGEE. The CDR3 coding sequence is TGTGCCAGCAGCGTAAAACGGGATACAGGGGGCGGGGGATTGGACACCTTC. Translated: CASSVKRDTGGGGLDTF.

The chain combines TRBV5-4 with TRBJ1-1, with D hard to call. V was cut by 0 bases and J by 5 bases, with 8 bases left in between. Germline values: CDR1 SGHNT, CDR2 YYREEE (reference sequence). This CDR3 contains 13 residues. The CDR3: CASSLERETEAFF. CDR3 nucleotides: TGTGCCAGCAGCTTGGAGAGGGAGACTGAAGCTTTCTTT.

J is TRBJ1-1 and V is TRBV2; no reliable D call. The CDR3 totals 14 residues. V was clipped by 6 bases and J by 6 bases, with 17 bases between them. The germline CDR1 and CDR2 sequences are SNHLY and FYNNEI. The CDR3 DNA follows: TGTGCCAGCAGGAGCCCATTTGAGAGTTCTGAAGCTTTCTTT. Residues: CASRSPFESSEAFF.